Shown below are 19 T cell receptor beta chains from a single sample sequenced in a study of metastatic and nonmetastatic thyroid tumors. TCRdb re-analyzed the PCR reads using MiXCR. The sample consists of about 39,000 clones, about 16% of them appearing once. No treatment had been given to any patient before thyroid surgery. Sequences were obtained from blood. Every receptor here comes from a female donor with papillary thyroid cancer or a benign thyroid nodule (not recorded which). Some clones in this sample may be carry-over from other donors' samples.

V gene TRBV24-1 combines with J gene TRBJ1-1, with a weak D call TRBD1 (6 bases). The CDR3 has 11 residues. In germline, CDR1 is KGHDR, CDR2 SFDVKD. Here the CDR3 reads CACRGGHEAFF. The CDR3 DNA follows: TGTGCTTGCCGAGGGGGGCACGAGGCTTTCTTT.

The chain joins TRBV11-1 to TRBJ1-6; 10 bases are a match to TRBD1. This CDR3 has 15 amino acids. Germline V gene sequence: CDR1 SGHAT, CDR2 FQDESV (reference sequence). J was trimmed by 7 bases and V by 5 bases; bases with no gene match: 5. DNA of the CDR3: TGTGCCAGCAGCCGAGGGGGACAGGGGAATTCACCCCTCCACTTT. It translates to CASSRGGQGNSPLHF.

Comments on this clone: This may come from a read error, since a much larger clone is one base off. This CDR3 is also generated by other DNA sequences in the sample. The genes are TRBV11-3 and TRBJ2-5; 9 bases line up with TRBD1. CDR3 length equals 17 residues. V dropped 2 bases and J dropped 5; count of bases not matched to a gene: 12. Germline V gene lookup returns CDR1 SGHNT and CDR2 YENEEA. The CDR3 loop is CASSLRGQGAFRETQYF. The CDR3 DNA sequence: TGTGCCAGCAGCTTACGGGGACAGGGTGCTTTTAGGGAGACCCAGTACTTC.

This clone was detected ten times or more. V and J are TRBV28 and TRBJ1-2; 9 nucleotides align to TRBD1. Germline V lookup: CDR1 MDHEN, CDR2 SYDVKM. Trimming cost V 5 bases and J 8 bases; bases outside gene matches: 15. The CDR3 contains 16 residues. The CDR3 is CASSAYQLQGAQGYTF. CDR3 nucleotides: TGTGCCAGCAGTGCGTACCAATTACAGGGGGCGCAAGGCTACACCTTC.

This clone has at least ten counts. The chain combines TRBV18 with TRBJ2-2; D is ambiguous. Trimming took 2 bases from V and 4 from J, leaving 11 bases between them. The CDR3 contains 15 residues. CDR1 KGHSH and CDR2 LQKENI come from the germline V gene. Written as DNA, the CDR3 is TGTGCCAGCTCACCATCGGCCACCCCCACCGGGGAGCTGTTTTTT. As protein: CASSPSATPTGELFF.

This clone has at least ten counts. V is TRBV6-1 and J is TRBJ1-3, with unresolved D. Germline values: CDR1 MNHNS, CDR2 SASEGT. V was pared by 2 bases and J by 2 bases, with 10 bases between. The CDR3 spans 15 residues. CDR3 bases: TGTGCCAGCAGTGAAATAGGCTCCACTGGAAACACCATATATTTT. Amino acids: CASSEIGSTGNTIYF.

Ten or more counts support this clone. The gene calls are TRBV19 and TRBJ1-2; 7 nucleotides line up with TRBD1. With 7 bases clipped from V and 5 bases from J, the junction kept 13 bases outside the gene matches. The CDR3 has 15 residues. Germline loops: CDR1 LNHDA, CDR2 SQIVND (reference sequence). The chain's CDR3 is CASTAVHRGFYGYTF. The CDR3 coding sequence is TGTGCCAGTACCGCGGTTCACAGGGGCTTTTATGGCTACACCTTC.

Many counts were recorded for this clone. At one boundary the junction diverges from the germline segment, which might be a read error. The V call is TRBV12-3 or TRBV12-4, the J call TRBJ1-5, with a weak D call TRBD1 (5 bases). The CDR3 runs 14 residues. Here the CDR3 reads CASSLGAGKQPQHF. CDR3 nucleotides: TGTGCCAGCAGCTTAGGCGCAGGGAAACAGCCCCAGCATTTT.

The sample holds a few counts of this clone. This sequence joins TRBV10-3 and TRBJ2-1, with D uncertain. The CDR3 sequence is 13 residues long. V lost 6 bases and J lost 8, with 14 bases in between. Germline V lookup: CDR1 ENHRY, CDR2 SYGVKD. Written as DNA, the CDR3 is TGTGCCATCAGCGGCCCCGTGCCTGATGAGCAGTTCTTC. Translation gives CAISGPVPDEQFF.

The rearrangement joins TRBV11-2 to TRBJ2-5, with D unresolved. Trimming left V 2 bases short and J 9 bases short, with 13 bases between. CDR3 length equals 13 residues. Germline CDR1 reads SGHAT; CDR2 reads FQNNGV. The CDR3 loop reads CASSLRIDTAQYF. The CDR3 DNA is TGTGCCAGCAGCTTACGAATCGATACGGCCCAGTACTTC.

Many counts were recorded for this clone. This may be a read error: a much more frequent sequence differs by one nucleotide. Different DNA sequences within this sample yield the same CDR3. The chain employs TRBV6-1 and TRBJ1-5; the match to TRBD1 covers 9 bases. The V gene end was trimmed by 3 bases and the J gene end by 1 base; junction bases not matched to a gene: 7. The V gene's germline CDR1 is MNHNS and CDR2 SASEGT. The CDR3 runs 17 residues. CDR3: CASSDYRGQPSNQPQHF. The CDR3 DNA follows: TGTGCCAGCAGTGACTACAGGGGGCAGCCCAGCAATCAGCCCCAGCATTTT.

This clone was recorded many times. This rearrangement joins TRBV5-1 to TRBJ2-5, with a weak D call TRBD1 (6 bases). The germline gives CDR1 SGHRS, CDR2 YFSETQ. V gave up 2 bases and J gave up 2 bases, with 10 bases separating them. This CDR3 comprises 14 residues. The CDR3 is CASSFGQSQETQYF. CDR3 sequence (DNA): TGCGCCAGCAGCTTCGGACAGTCTCAAGAGACCCAGTACTTC.

This clone was observed many times. The V and J genes are TRBV11-2 and TRBJ1-3; D uncertain. The CDR3 contains 19 residues. Trimming removed 5 bases from V and 2 bases from J, with 25 bases in between. Germline V gene data show CDR1 as SGHAT and CDR2 as FQNNGV. CDR3 sequence: CASSRKAQVLSKTGNTIYF. CDR3 DNA: TGTGCCAGCAGCCGTAAGGCGCAGGTCCTATCCAAAACTGGAAACACCATATATTTT.

Comment on this clone: One end of the junction varies from germline; a read error may be responsible. V and J are TRBV11-2 and TRBJ2-1; D gene uncertain. This CDR3 comprises 14 residues. The V gene's germline CDR1 is SGHAT and CDR2 FQNNGV. The CDR3 is CASGLIDGNNEQFF. The CDR3 DNA reads as TGTGCCAGCGGCTTGATCGACGGAAACAATGAGCAGTTCTTC.

In the case of this clone: A read error is possible here, since a much larger clone lies one base away. V gene TRBV6-4 combines with J gene TRBJ1-2; D gene ambiguous. This CDR3 is 13 amino acids long. Germline V CDR1 and CDR2: MRHNA, SNTAGT. As DNA, the CDR3 is TGTGCCGGCAGTGACTCCCCCCGAGGGTGCTACACCTTC. Translation: CAGSDSPRGCYTF.

This clone has only a few counts. This chain uses TRBV6-1 with TRBJ1-3, with D tentatively TRBD1 (5 bases). The V gene's germline CDR1 is MNHNS and CDR2 SASEGT. The CDR3 has 15 residues. V was shortened by 1 base and J by 4 bases, with 11 bases between the two germline ends. The CDR3 DNA reads as TGTGCCAGCAGTGAAGTTGGGACGAGCGGAAACACCATATATTTT. Protein product: CASSEVGTSGNTIYF.

By share, this clone ranks as hyperexpanded. Different DNA sequences within this sample yield the same CDR3. The chain is built from TRBV27 and TRBJ2-2, with D unresolved. The CDR3 extends over 14 amino acids. The ends were cut back, 8 bases at V and 4 bases at J, with 14 bases in the middle. Germline CDR1 is MNHEY and CDR2 is SMNVEV (reference sequence). The CDR3 DNA sequence: TGTGCCAGCTACGGCAGGATAAGCACCGGGGAGCTGTTTTTT. Translating it yields CASYGRISTGELFF.

This clone was counted once. The V and J genes are TRBV18 and TRBJ2-3; D is possibly TRBD2 (5 bases). Between the trimmed V and J ends, which lost 3 bases and 6 bases, there was a span of 13 bases. CDR3 length: 14 residues. Germline lookup yields CDR1 KGHSH and CDR2 LQKENI. CDR3 region: CASSPGLLADTQYF. In DNA form, the CDR3 reads TGTGCCAGCTCACCCGGACTTTTAGCGGATACGCAGTATTTT.

This clone was found a few times. This chain joins TRBV6-1 and TRBJ1-1; D is unresolved. Trimming removed 8 bases at V and 11 bases at J, with 18 bases between. Germline lookup yields CDR1 MNHNS and CDR2 SASEGT. CDR3 size: 12 residues. CDR3 DNA sequence: TGTGCCAGCGAAGTGACCAATCTTGGGGCTTTCTTT. Protein: CASEVTNLGAFF.